These 13 T cell receptor beta chains originate from one sample sequenced in a study of blood T cell repertoires in COVID-19. This table comes from immunoSEQ multiplex PCR, and its TCRdb copy is limited to in-frame clones, with some not included. The sample lists some 140,000 clones, around 86% seen once, with about 16% in the top ten. The sequenced sample consisted of peripheral blood. The receptors originated from a woman between 45 and 65 years old who had recovered from COVID-19.

The chain is built from TRBV18 and TRBJ1-1; a possible D gene is TRBD1 (5 bases). V shed 3 bases and J shed 5 bases, with 13 bases lying between them. CDR1 and CDR2 (germline): KGHSH, LQKENI. The CDR3 is 14 amino acids. The DNA for the CDR3 is TGTGCCAGCTCACCTTCTATGGGGGGGACTGAAGCTTTCTTT. It codes for CASSPSMGGTEAFF.

This clone was seen a single time. The chain couples TRBV28 to TRBJ1-5; D perhaps matches TRBD1 (6 bases). The germline CDR1 and CDR2 sequences are MDHEN and SYDVKM. The CDR3 length is 16 residues. Trimming took off 7 bases at V and 5 bases at J, with 21 bases between the two ends. CDR3 region: CASTSLRGAAYQPQHF. The CDR3 region has the DNA TGTGCCAGCACCTCTCTACGGGGGGCGGCATATCAGCCCCAGCATTTT.

The J gene is TRBJ2-7, the V gene TRBV15, with D perhaps TRBD2 (6 bases). Per germline, CDR1 LNHNV and CDR2 YYDKDF (reference sequence). V was trimmed by 1 base and J by 0 bases, leaving 7 bases between them. CDR3 length: 14 amino acids. CDR3 sequence (DNA): TGTGCCACCAGCAGAGGCGGGATCTCCTACGAGCAGTACTTC. This translates into CATSRGGISYEQYF.

For the CDR3, the DNA is TGTGCCAGCAGCCCGCGGGGGGAGGCCGAAGCTTTCTTT. Amino acids: CASSPRGEAEAFF. This chain uses TRBV7-3 with TRBJ1-1; possible D gene TRBD1, 5 bases. The CDR3 sequence is 13 residues long. From germline, CDR1 is SGHTA and CDR2 FQGTGA. V lost 5 bases to trimming and J lost 8 bases, with 15 bases between them.

The rearrangement joins TRBV3-1 (or the pseudogene TRBV3-2) to TRBJ2-1; 13 positions agree with TRBD2. The CDR3 sequence is 17 residues long. Germline CDR1 reads LGHDT; CDR2 reads YNNKEL (reference sequence). V shed 4 bases, J shed 7 bases, and the junction held 10 bases outside the gene matches. The CDR3 is CASSLSRLAGGENEQFF. As DNA, the CDR3 is TGTGCCAGCAGCCTCAGCCGACTAGCGGGGGGAGAAAATGAGCAGTTCTTC.

With respect to this clone: Other DNA sequences in this sample translate to the same CDR3. The gene calls are TRBV18 and TRBJ2-7, with D unresolved. This CDR3 comprises 13 residues. Trimming removed 0 bases from V and 3 bases from J, with 6 bases in between. Germline loops: CDR1 KGHSH, CDR2 LQKENI. The DNA for the CDR3 is TGTGCCAGCTCACCACCGGGCAGCTACGAGCAGTACTTC. This codes for CASSPPGSYEQYF.

The chain employs TRBV10-3 and TRBJ2-1; perhaps TRBD2 as D (6 bases). CDR1 ENHRY and CDR2 SYGVKD come from the germline V gene. CDR3 size: 12 residues. V was trimmed by 6 bases and J by 6 bases, leaving 9 bases between them. The CDR3: CAISGTSNEQFF. As DNA, the CDR3 is TGTGCCATCAGCGGGACTTCCAATGAGCAGTTCTTC.

The chain employs TRBV4-3 and TRBJ1-3; the D is unclear. This CDR3 contains 18 residues. The V and J ends lost 4 bases and 1 base respectively, with 20 bases between them. Germline CDR1 is LGHNA and CDR2 is YSLEER. CDR3 in amino acids: CASSPDPVGAQSGNTIYF. CDR3 nucleotide sequence: TGCGCCAGCAGCCCCGATCCGGTGGGAGCACAGTCTGGAAACACCATATATTTT.

This chain uses TRBV5-1 with TRBJ2-1; tentatively, D is TRBD2 (5 bases). The CDR3 length is 18 residues. Germline CDR1 and CDR2: SGHRS and YFSETQ. The V gene lost 0 bases and the J gene lost 0 bases, with 16 bases spanning the gap. The CDR3 here is CASSLVPSPIGSYNEQFF. As DNA, the CDR3 is TGCGCCAGCAGCTTGGTTCCTAGCCCCATCGGCTCCTACAATGAGCAGTTCTTC.

The chain is built from TRBV7-2 and TRBJ1-1, with 7 nucleotides matching TRBD1. CDR1 is SGHTA, CDR2 FQGNSA, per germline. J was trimmed by 0 bases and V by 5 bases; bases with no gene match: 9. CDR3 size: 16 residues. CDR3 DNA sequence: TGTGCCAGCAGCCCTGGGACAGACTTCATGAACACTGAAGCTTTCTTT. Translation gives CASSPGTDFMNTEAFF.

The rearrangement links TRBV2 to TRBJ1-1, with D perhaps TRBD1 (5 bases). V lost 5 bases and J lost 1, with 11 bases in between. Germline V gene data show CDR1 as SNHLY and CDR2 as FYNNEI. The CDR3 loop spans 14 amino acids. This CDR3 reads CASSRQSSNTEAFF. The CDR3 DNA reads as TGTGCCAGCAGTCGACAGTCCTCGAACACTGAAGCTTTCTTT.

The chain has TRBV5-1 and TRBJ1-4; maybe TRBD1 (5 bases). The CDR3 is 13 residues long. In germline, CDR1 is SGHRS, CDR2 YFSETQ. V lost 4 bases and J lost 6, with 10 bases in between. The CDR3 coding sequence is TGCGCCAGCAGCGGGACTATGGATGAAAAACTGTTTTTT. Protein: CASSGTMDEKLFF.

Details on this clone: The junction departs from the called germline gene at one end, perhaps through a read error. The chain employs TRBV2 and TRBJ2-3; perhaps TRBD2 as D (6 bases). The germline CDR1 and CDR2 sequences are SNHLY and FYNNEI. The CDR3 extends over 13 amino acids. CDR3 sequence (DNA): TGTGCCAGCAGTGAAACTAGCAGAGATACGCAGTATTTT. Amino acid sequence: CASSETSRDTQYF.